Listed below are T cell receptor beta chains from one sample, sequenced in a study of Graves' ophthalmopathy and Graves' hyperthyroidism. TCRdb ran MiXCR on the multiplex PCR reads and lists one entry per CDR3 protein. Among around 1.1 million distinct CDR3 sequences, about 36% were seen once, and the ten largest hold roughly 11%. The sample consisted of peripheral blood or thyroid tissue (not recorded which). These receptors all come from an adult man with Graves' hyperthyroidism. The CDR3 runs from the conserved cysteine through the conserved F or W. D genes are given only for firm matches. Where a row states a size, it is once, few, many or the class of an expanded clone; other rows omit it.

D gene,J gene,V gene,clone size,CDR3 DNA,CDR3 protein
.,TRBJ2-2,TRBV25-1,.,TGTGCCAGCGGGATGATTCTACGGGAGCTGTTTTTT,CASGMILRELFF
TRBD1,TRBJ1-1,TRBV29-1,.,TGCAGCTTGGCCACAGGGGGAACCACTGAAGCTTTCTTT,CSLATGGTTEAFF
.,TRBJ1-6,TRBV30,.,TGTGCCTGGAGTGTAGGGGGGCGAACGCTTGCACCCCTCCACTTT,CAWSVGGRTLAPLHF
TRBD1,TRBJ1-2,TRBV10-2,few,TGTGCCAGCAGTTACGGCCAGGGGGGAAGTGGCTACACCTTC,CASSYGQGGSGYTF
.,TRBJ1-5,TRBV7-2,.,TGTGCCAGCAGTGACTCGGACAGCTATCAGCCCCAGCATTTT,CASSDSDSYQPQHF
TRBD1,TRBJ2-7,TRBV12-3/TRBV12-4,few,TGTGCCAGCTATTCGAATGGACAGGGCGGTGAGCAGTACTTC,CASYSNGQGGEQYF
.,TRBJ2-5,TRBV5-1,few,TGCGCCAGCAGCCCGCGAGGGGACACCCAAGAGACCCAGTACTTC,CASSPRGDTQETQYF
.,TRBJ1-6,TRBV20-1,.,TGCAGTGCCATGCCACCTCCGGGACGGCCCCTCCACTTT,CSAMPPPGRPLHF
.,TRBJ1-6,TRBV2,once,TGTACCATCACAAACTCGAGGGACTCACCCCTCCACTTC,CTITNSRDSPLHF
TRBD1,TRBJ1-6,TRBV4-3,few,TGCGCCAGCAGCCAAGATGGACAGGATAATTCACCCCTCCACTTT,CASSQDGQDNSPLHF
.,TRBJ2-5,TRBV7-8,.,TGTGCCAGCAGCTTAGGCTCAGGGGAGATCCAGTGCTTC,CASSLGSGEIQCF
.,TRBJ1-5,TRBV30,.,TGTGCCTGGAACCGCGCGGGACGGGAAAATCAGCCCCAGCATTTT,CAWNRAGRENQPQHF
.,TRBJ2-7,TRBV6-5,.,TGTGCCAGCAGTTCCAGACAGAGGACCCACGAGCAGTACTTC,CASSSRQRTHEQYF
.,TRBJ2-3,TRBV29-1,.,TGCAGCGTTGACAGGGGTCAGACAGATACGCAGTATTTT,CSVDRGQTDTQYF
TRBD1,TRBJ1-5,TRBV29-1,few,TGCAGCGTTGTAACGACAGGGAGTCAGCCCCAGCATTTT,CSVVTTGSQPQHF
TRBD1,TRBJ2-7,TRBV5-1,many,TGTGCCAGCAGCTTGACAGGGCACGAGCAGTACTTC,CASSLTGHEQYF
.,TRBJ1-6,TRBV20-1,.,TGCAGTGCTATCCGATCAGGACCATCCTCACCCCTCCACTTT,CSAIRSGPSSPLHF
TRBD1,TRBJ1-4,TRBV20-1,few,TGCAGTGCTAGAGACCGACAGGGGATTTCTGAAAAACTGTTTTTT,CSARDRQGISEKLFF
TRBD1,TRBJ2-7,TRBV4-3,.,TGCGCCAGCAGCCCACTGGGACAGGGGGACTACGAGCAGTACTTC,CASSPLGQGDYEQYF
TRBD1,TRBJ1-2,TRBV19,many,TGTGCCAGTAGTATATGGCGGACAGGGACATGGTATGGCTACACCTTC,CASSIWRTGTWYGYTF
TRBD1,TRBJ1-5,TRBV10-2,few,TGTGCCAGCAGCCAGGACAGGGCCGAACCCCAGCATTTT,CASSQDRAEPQHF
.,TRBJ2-5,TRBV7-9,.,TGTGCCAGCAGCCCTTGGGCGAGTGGGAGCGGAGAGACCCAGTACTTC,CASSPWASGSGETQYF
TRBD1,TRBJ1-6,TRBV7-9,many,TGTGCCAGCAGCATCTCGGAGGACAGGGGGCGGAATTCACCCCTCCACTTT,CASSISEDRGRNSPLHF
TRBD1,TRBJ1-6,TRBV12-3/TRBV12-4,many,TGTGCCAGCAGCACGGACAGGGGGGATAATTCACCCCTCCACTTT,CASSTDRGDNSPLHF
.,TRBJ1-1,TRBV10-3,many,TGTGCCATCAGTGAGTCAGGGGCTTACGGTACTGAAGCTTTCTTT,CAISESGAYGTEAFF
.,TRBJ2-7,TRBV7-4,many,TGTGCCAGCAGCGCCACCGAAAGAGGCGGGACCTACGAGCAGTACTTC,CASSATERGGTYEQYF
TRBD1,TRBJ1-6,TRBV5-1,few,TGCGCCAGCAGCTCGCCGGGACAGGGGGGTTCACCCCTCCACTTT,CASSSPGQGGSPLHF
TRBD1,TRBJ2-2,TRBV11-2,few,TGTGCCAGCAGCTCCGGACAGGGGGCTTATGGGGAGCTGTTTTTT,CASSSGQGAYGELFF
TRBD1,TRBJ1-2,TRBV11-2,.,TGTGCCAGCAGCTTCAGGCACCGGACGGACAGGCTCTCCGCTTACTATGGCTACACCTTC,CASSFRHRTDRLSAYYGYTF
.,TRBJ2-2,TRBV10-3,few,TGTGCCATCAGGCAGGGGTCGGCCTCACCCTCCGGGGAGCTGTTTTTT,CAIRQGSASPSGELFF
.,TRBJ2-2,TRBV15,many,TGTGCCACCAGCAGAGAGGGCAGATTGGAGCTGTTTTTT,CATSREGRLELFF
TRBD1,TRBJ2-7,TRBV28,.,TGTGCCAGCAGCGAAAGACAGGGGCGCGGCTGGGGCGAGCAGTACTTC,CASSERQGRGWGEQYF
.,TRBJ1-5,TRBV4-1,.,TGCGCCAGCAGTGTCAGGGAGAATAGCAATCAGCCCCAGCATTTT,CASSVRENSNQPQHF
TRBD2,TRBJ2-2,TRBV7-2,.,TGTGCCAGCAGCTCGGTAGAGGGACTAGCGGAGACCGGGGAGCTGTTTTTT,CASSSVEGLAETGELFF
.,TRBJ1-4,TRBV14,many,TGTGCCAGCAGCCGTACTTGGGGCAAGAATGAAAAACTGTTTTTT,CASSRTWGKNEKLFF
TRBD2,TRBJ2-5,TRBV6-1,.,TGTGCCAGCCACACTAGCGCCCAAGAGACCCAGTACTTC,CASHTSAQETQYF
.,TRBJ1-1,TRBV6-5,few,TGTGCCAGCATGCCGTTTTTGAACACTGAAGCTTTCTTT,CASMPFLNTEAFF
.,TRBJ2-7,TRBV10-3,.,TGTGCCATCAGTGAGTTTGTGGGCCGGGCCTCCTACGAGCAGTACTTC,CAISEFVGRASYEQYF
TRBD1,TRBJ1-6,TRBV20-1,.,TGCAGTGCAAAAGGACAGGTGAATTCACCCCTCCACTTT,CSAKGQVNSPLHF
.,TRBJ2-7,TRBV7-9,many,TGTGCCAGCAGCTACGGAGGGGGGGCAACCTACGAGCAGTACTTC,CASSYGGGATYEQYF
.,TRBJ1-1,TRBV4-3,.,TGCGCCAGCAGCCAAGAAATGGGGCACTACACTGAAGCTTTCTTT,CASSQEMGHYTEAFF
.,TRBJ1-6,TRBV4-1,many,TGCGCCAGCAGGCTCGGGACCGAGGTTGACTCCCTCCACTTT,CASRLGTEVDSLHF
.,TRBJ2-5,TRBV29-1,.,TGCAGCGTTGATGGCAGTGACTCAGAGACCCAGTACTTC,CSVDGSDSETQYF
.,TRBJ2-5,TRBV20-1,.,TGCAGTGCTAGAGAAATCGGGACCTTTCAAGAGACCCAGTACTTC,CSAREIGTFQETQYF
.,TRBJ1-5,TRBV7-8,.,TGTGCCAGCAGCTTAGTCGGTGGGCCGAACGAGCATTTT,CASSLVGGPNEHF
.,TRBJ2-6,TRBV29-1,.,TGCAGCGTTGAACGGACAGGGAGGGCTGGGGCCAACGTCCTGACTTTC,CSVERTGRAGANVLTF
.,TRBJ2-5,TRBV6-5,.,TGTGCCAGCCGCCCCCGTACTCCGTACCAAGAGACCCAGTACTTC,CASRPRTPYQETQYF
.,TRBJ1-2,TRBV10-3,.,TGTGCCAGCAGTTTGAAGGTACCTGGCTACACCTTC,CASSLKVPGYTF
TRBD1,TRBJ2-7,TRBV29-1,.,TGCAGCGTTGATCAGGGGGCCGAGCAGTACTTC,CSVDQGAEQYF
.,TRBJ1-5,TRBV12-3/TRBV12-4,.,TGTGCCAGCAGCCCAAGGCGGACAGCGAATCAGCCCCAGCATTTT,CASSPRRTANQPQHF
.,TRBJ2-3,TRBV20-1,.,TGCAGTGCTCTGGTCGCGAGCACAGATACGCAGTATTTT,CSALVASTDTQYF
.,TRBJ1-2,TRBV7-2,many,TGTGCCAGCAGCTTAACGGGGTCTTCGGCGGATGGCTACACCTTC,CASSLTGSSADGYTF
TRBD1,TRBJ1-5,TRBV10-2,.,TGTGCCAGCAGATCCCAGGGACAGGGGCCTGGATGGCCCCAGCATTTT,CASRSQGQGPGWPQHF
.,TRBJ1-5,TRBV18,few,TGTGCCAGCTCACCACCAGGTACTCAGCCCCAGCATTTT,CASSPPGTQPQHF
TRBD1,TRBJ2-7,TRBV10-3,.,TGTGCCATCAGTGGTGGGACAGCCTACGAGCAGTACTTC,CAISGGTAYEQYF
.,TRBJ2-7,TRBV6-2/TRBV6-3,few,TGTGCCAGCAGTTACCCGGGACACGAGCAGTACTTC,CASSYPGHEQYF
.,TRBJ2-7,TRBV10-3,many,TGTGCCATCAAGGTGGAAGCCGGGGACTACGAGCAGTACTTC,CAIKVEAGDYEQYF
.,TRBJ1-1,TRBV10-3,.,TGTGCCAGCCATAGGACGCGCGAAGAAATGAACACTGAAGCTTTCTTT,CASHRTREEMNTEAFF
.,TRBJ1-2,TRBV7-9,.,TGTGCCAGCAGCACGGACACGCGGGGAGGCTATGGCTACACCTTC,CASSTDTRGGYGYTF